This passage covers 5 T cell receptor beta chains from one sample sequenced in a study of T-cell reconstitution after alpha-beta-depleted transplantation in children. This sample's TCRbeta library carried unique molecular identifier barcodes. One entry per CDR3 protein, called by TCRdb with MiXCR from the PCR reads. The profile shows 900,000 or so distinct CDR3 sequences, roughly 15% of them singletons. Here the sequenced sample was PBMCs, mostly from graft donor cells, taken 360 days after TCRalphabeta/CD19-depleted stem cell transplant. Receptors were obtained from a male patient younger than 18 who had a stem cell transplant for acute lymphoblastic leukemia, so the T cells may come from the graft donor.

The CDR3 DNA reads as TGTGCCAGCTCACCTAGCTCCCCTTACGAGCAGTACTTC. Translated, it gives CASSPSSPYEQYF. This rearrangement joins TRBV18 to TRBJ2-7; D is unclear. Looked up from germline, CDR1 is KGHSH and CDR2 is LQKENI. Trimming removed 3 bases from V and 4 bases from J, with 10 bases in between. There are 13 residues in the CDR3. Looking up the rest from reference TRBV18 and TRBJ2-7 gives the full variable domain: NAGVMQNPRHLVRRRGQEARLRCSPMKGHSHVYWYRQLPEEGLKFMVYLQKENIIDESGMPKERFSAEFPKEGPSILRIQQVVRGDSAAYFCASSPSSPYEQYFGPGTRLTVT.

This clonotype was found a few times. The chain carries TRBV18 and TRBJ2-7; no reliable D call. V was cut by 0 bases and J by 4 bases, with 7 bases left in between. CDR3 length equals 13 residues. The germline CDR1 and CDR2 sequences are KGHSH and LQKENI. This chain's CDR3 is CASSPPLMYEQYF. CDR3 DNA sequence: TGTGCCAGCTCACCACCATTGATGTACGAGCAGTACTTC.

This clonotype was observed a handful of times. This sequence joins TRBV11-1 and TRBJ2-1; 15 bases agree with TRBD2. Trimming at V came to 0 bases and at J to 7 bases, leaving 7 bases not matched to a gene. The CDR3 spans 18 residues. Germline V lookup: CDR1 SGHAT, CDR2 FQDESV (reference sequence). In nucleotides, the CDR3 is TGTGCCAGCAGCTTAGCGCTAACAGGACTAGCGGGGGGGAATGAGCAGTTCTTC. Protein product: CASSLALTGLAGGNEQFF.

The V gene is TRBV7-8, the J gene TRBJ2-1; 9 nucleotides align to TRBD2. Germline V gene sequence: CDR1 SGHVS, CDR2 FQNEAQ. The V gene end was trimmed by 2 bases and the J gene end by 7 bases; junction bases not matched to a gene: 9. CDR3 length equals 16 residues. CDR3 sequence reads: CASSLYRLAAMNEQFF. The CDR3 coding sequence is TGTGCCAGCAGCTTATACAGACTAGCGGCCATGAATGAGCAGTTCTTC. Supplemented by reference TRBV7-8 and TRBJ2-1, the full variable domain reads GAGVSQSPRYKVAKRGQDVALRCDPISGHVSLFWYQQALGQGPEFLTYFQNEAQLDKSGLPSDRFFAERPEGSVSTLKIQRTQQEDSAVYLCASSLYRLAAMNEQFFGPGTRLTVL.

The chain carries TRBV15 and TRBJ1-4, with 8 bases identical to TRBD1. Germline values: CDR1 LNHNV, CDR2 YYDKDF (reference sequence). V shed 4 bases and J 10 bases; nucleotides not matched to a gene: 11. This CDR3 is built from 15 residues. CDR3 sequence: CATSNPTGDPGKLFF. CDR3 DNA sequence: TGTGCCACCAGCAACCCGACAGGGGATCCTGGAAAACTGTTTTTT.